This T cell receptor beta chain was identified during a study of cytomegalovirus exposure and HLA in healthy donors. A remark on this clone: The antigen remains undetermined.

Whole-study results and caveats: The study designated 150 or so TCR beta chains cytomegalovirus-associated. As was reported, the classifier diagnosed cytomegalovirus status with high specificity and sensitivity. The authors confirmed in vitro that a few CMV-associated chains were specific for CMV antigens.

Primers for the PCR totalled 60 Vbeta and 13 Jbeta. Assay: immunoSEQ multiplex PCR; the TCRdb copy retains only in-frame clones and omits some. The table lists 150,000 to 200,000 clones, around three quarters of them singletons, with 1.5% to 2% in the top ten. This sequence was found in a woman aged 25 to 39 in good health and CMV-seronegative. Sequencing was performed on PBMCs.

The CDR3 spells CASSLAAEVTNEKLFF. CDR3 DNA: TGCGCCAGCAGCTTGGCCGCGGAGGTCACTAATGAAAAACTGTTTTTT. The rearrangement uses TRBV5-1 and TRBJ1-4; D is undetermined. V dropped 0 bases and J dropped 2 bases, with 11 bases sitting between them. Germline CDR1 is SGHRS and CDR2 is YFSETQ. The CDR3 is 16 residues long.